This passage covers 3 T cell receptor beta chains from one sample sequenced in a study of human T cells and chemical hapten exposure. Time point of the sample: patch test 3, about 24 weeks after DPC sensitization. Treatment of the sample: therapeutic diphenylcyclopropenone sensitization with weekly scalp DPC. TCRdb redid the calling of the RACE reads with MiXCR, one entry per CDR3 protein. This sample yields 100,000 or so distinct CDR3 sequences, of which 30% to 35% are seen a single time; around 2.5% belongs to the top ten. The sequenced sample was whole blood, obtained in connection with sensitization to the hapten diphenylcyclopropenone (DPC). The receptors here all came from a man aged 35 to 55 with alopecia areata. Some clones in this sample may be carry-over from other donors' samples.

V gene TRBV3-1 combines with J gene TRBJ2-3, with 7 bases aligning to TRBD2. J gave up 3 bases and V 2 bases, and 5 bases lay outside the gene matches. CDR3 length: 15 residues. CDR1 LGHDT and CDR2 YNNKEL come from the germline V gene (reference sequence). The CDR3 DNA reads as TGTGCCAGCAGCCAATCACGGACTAGGACAGATACGCAGTATTTT. It translates to CASSQSRTRTDTQYF.

The chain couples TRBV20-1 to TRBJ2-5; D gene ambiguous. Germline assignment: CDR1 DFQATT and CDR2 SNEGSKA (reference sequence). CDR3 length equals 11 residues. V shed 0 bases and J shed 5 bases, with 4 bases lying between them. The CDR3 DNA sequence: TGCAGTGCTAGAGATCGGGAGACCCAGTACTTC. Its protein is CSARDRETQYF.

The gene calls are TRBV12-3 or TRBV12-4 and TRBJ1-2; 11 nucleotides align to TRBD1. J lost 8 bases, V lost 6 bases, and 14 bases had no gene match. The CDR3 consists of 16 residues. The CDR3 region is CASRWTGGADSRGYTF. The CDR3 coding sequence is TGTGCCAGCAGATGGACAGGGGGCGCAGATTCCCGCGGCTACACCTTC.